The 21 T cell receptor beta chains below were found in one sample sequenced in a study of OX40 agonist ivuxolimab in advanced cancers. The data were produced by immunoSEQ multiplex PCR, yet TCRdb's version contains in-frame clones alone and is incomplete. The sample consists of roughly 48,000 clones, around 79% of them appearing once. The source material was CD4+ or CD8+ T cells sorted from blood, sampled in a trial of the OX40 agonist ivuxolimab. Receptor source: an adult with an advanced solid tumor such as melanoma, head and neck, liver or kidney cancer.

This chain's CDR3 is CAWSRGSGGNTEAFF. DNA for the CDR3: TGTGCCTGGAGTAGGGGGTCTGGGGGGAACACTGAAGCTTTCTTT. This chain connects TRBV30 to TRBJ1-1; the D gene is possibly TRBD1 (6 bases). V gave up 2 bases and J gave up 1 base, with 14 bases separating them. The germline V gene has CDR1 GTSNPN and CDR2 SVGIG (reference sequence). This CDR3 spans 15 amino acids. Combining the CDR3 with reference TRBV30 and TRBJ1-1 gives the whole variable domain SQTIHQWPATLVQPVGSPLSLECTVEGTSNPNLYWYRQAAGRGLQLLFYSVGIGQISSEVPQNLSASRPQDRQFILSSKKLLLSDSGFYLCAWSRGSGGNTEAFFGQGTRLTVV.

The genes are TRBV7-2 and TRBJ2-3, with 12 bases matching TRBD2. The germline V gene encodes CDR1 SGHTA and CDR2 FQGNSA. The CDR3 is 15 residues long. The ends lost 3 bases at V and 4 bases at J; junction bases unmatched: 2. The CDR3 loop reads CASSLTSGRSDTQYF. The CDR3 bases are TGTGCCAGCAGCTTGACTAGCGGGAGATCAGATACGCAGTATTTT.

The chain carries TRBV5-1 and TRBJ1-1; TRBD1 matches at 8 bases. Germline CDR1 SGHRS, CDR2 YFSETQ. The CDR3 has 16 amino acids. The V segment lost 4 bases and the J segment 0 bases; nucleotides outside the gene matches: 8. The DNA of the CDR3 is TGCGCCAGCAGCCCGTGGACAGGGACGGTGAACACTGAAGCTTTCTTT. Its protein is CASSPWTGTVNTEAFF.

CDR3 sequence reads: CASSYLGTASYEQYF. The CDR3 DNA reads as TGTGCCAGCAGTTATCTCGGGACAGCCTCCTACGAGCAGTACTTC. The rearrangement uses TRBV6-5 and TRBJ2-7; 7 bases match TRBD1. The CDR3 extends over 15 amino acids. Germline V gives CDR1 MNHEY, CDR2 SVGAGI. Trimming removed 3 bases from V and 0 bases from J; junction bases left unmatched: 5.

The V and J genes are TRBV4-3 and TRBJ2-4, with D hard to call. The V gene's germline CDR1 is LGHNA and CDR2 YSLEER. V lost 0 bases and J 0 bases, leaving 9 bases between the germline ends. The CDR3 has 16 residues. The CDR3 DNA reads TGCGCCAGCAGCCAAGAGGTCCGGCGAGCCAAAAACATTCAGTACTTC. Translation gives CASSQEVRRAKNIQYF.

This clone was seen more than once but under ten times. The chain joins TRBV5-1 to TRBJ1-2; D is unresolved. CDR3 length: 12 residues. CDR1 and CDR2 from the germline V gene are SGHRS and YFSETQ. V was shortened by 1 base and J by 5 bases, with 6 bases between the two germline ends. CDR3 loop: CASSLWRYGYTF. The CDR3 DNA sequence: TGCGCCAGCAGCTTGTGGAGGTATGGCTACACCTTC.

This chain's CDR3 is CASSLERGGTEAFF. The DNA for the CDR3 is TGTGCCAGCAGCTTGGAGAGGGGAGGCACTGAAGCTTTCTTT. This chain joins TRBV7-2 and TRBJ1-1; tentative D call: TRBD1 (5 bases). V lost 3 bases and J lost 4, with 12 bases in between. The CDR3 has 14 amino acids. CDR1 is SGHTA and CDR2 is FQGNSA in the germline V gene. The full variable domain, its missing parts supplied by reference TRBV7-2 and TRBJ1-1, is GAGVSQSPSNKVTEKGKDVELRCDPISGHTALYWYRQSLGQGLEFLIYFQGNSAPDKSGLPSDRFSAERTGGSVSTLTIQRTQQEDSAVYLCASSLERGGTEAFFGQGTRLTVV.

This chain uses TRBV14 with TRBJ2-1; TRBD2 aligns across 7 bases. The ends lost 3 bases at V and 5 bases at J; junction bases unmatched: 13. CDR1 and CDR2 from the germline V gene are SGHDN and FVKESK. CDR3 size: 17 residues. CDR3 in DNA: TGTGCCAGCAGCCATATCCGACGGGCTAGCGGTGACAATGAGCAGTTCTTC. Its translation is CASSHIRRASGDNEQFF.

The V gene is TRBV5-1, the J gene TRBJ2-3; TRBD1 matches at 7 bases. V lost 1 base to trimming and J lost 2 bases; unmatched junction nucleotides: 7. The CDR3 totals 16 residues. Germline assignment: CDR1 SGHRS and CDR2 YFSETQ. CDR3 region: CASSLQQGTFTDTQYF. The CDR3 region has the DNA TGCGCCAGCAGCTTGCAACAGGGGACCTTCACAGATACGCAGTATTTT.

The chain has TRBV6-1 and TRBJ1-5; the D is unclear. CDR1 is MNHNS, CDR2 SASEGT, per germline. V lost 3 bases and J 0 bases, leaving 15 bases between the germline ends. This CDR3 spans 17 amino acids. The CDR3 DNA follows: TGTGCCAGCAGTGATATAAAACAGTCTTATAGCAATCAGCCCCAGCATTTT. This translates into CASSDIKQSYSNQPQHF.

The V call is TRBV2, the J call TRBJ1-6; D might be TRBD1 (6 bases). Looked up from germline, CDR1 is SNHLY and CDR2 is FYNNEI. The ends were cut back, 7 bases at V and 9 bases at J, with 22 bases in the middle. This CDR3 has 16 residues. CDR3 sequence reads: CASTRTDGGWGSPLHF. The CDR3 DNA sequence: TGTGCCAGCACTAGGACAGACGGGGGTTGGGGTTCACCCCTCCACTTT.

V is TRBV5-4 and J is TRBJ2-1; 7 bases are a match to TRBD2. Germline values: CDR1 SGHNT, CDR2 YYREEE (reference sequence). The CDR3 extends over 15 amino acids. The V segment lost 1 base and the J segment 4 bases; nucleotides outside the gene matches: 5. The DNA of the CDR3 is TGTGCCAGCAGCTTGCTAGCGGTTGGGTACAATGAGCAGTTCTTC. Encoded protein: CASSLLAVGYNEQFF.

The chain uses TRBV30 and TRBJ2-5, with TRBD1 as a possible D gene (5 bases). V shed 2 bases and J shed 2 bases, with 9 bases lying between them. The length of the CDR3 is 13 residues. Germline assignment: CDR1 GTSNPN and CDR2 SVGIG (reference sequence). The CDR3 DNA is TGTGCCTGGAGTTGGGGCGGACAAGAGACCCAGTACTTC. Protein product: CAWSWGGQETQYF.

The chain carries TRBV2 and TRBJ1-1, with D unclear. CDR1 is SNHLY, CDR2 FYNNEI, per germline. The V end was cut by 2 bases, the J end by 4 bases, with 14 bases between. There are 15 residues in the CDR3. This chain's CDR3 is CASSEIRGSRTEAFF. CDR3 in DNA: TGTGCCAGCAGTGAAATCCGGGGAAGTCGCACTGAAGCTTTCTTT. The full variable domain, completed using reference TRBV2 and TRBJ1-1, is EPEVTQTPSHQVTQMGQEVILRCVPISNHLYFYWYRQILGQKVEFLVSFYNNEISEKSEIFDDQFSVERPDGSNFTLKIRSTKLEDSAMYFCASSEIRGSRTEAFFGQGTRLTVV.

The J gene is TRBJ2-1, the V gene TRBV5-1, with no clear D. V gave up 3 bases and J gave up 2 bases, with 0 bases separating them. The CDR3 sequence is 11 residues long. Germline CDR1 and CDR2: SGHRS and YFSETQ. The DNA of the CDR3 is TGCGCCAGCAGCTCCTACAATGAGCAGTTCTTC. Translating gives CASSSYNEQFF. Combining the CDR3 with reference TRBV5-1 and TRBJ2-1 gives the whole variable domain KAGVTQTPRYLIKTRGQQVTLSCSPISGHRSVSWYQQTPGQGLQFLFEYFSETQRNKGNFPGRFSGRQFSNSRSEMNVSTLELGDSALYLCASSSYNEQFFGPGTRLTVL.

This clone has a single count. V gene TRBV5-4 combines with J gene TRBJ1-1; unclear D gene. CDR3 size: 12 residues. V shed 4 bases and J shed 0 bases, with 4 bases lying between them. Germline-derived CDR1 and CDR2 are SGHNT and YYREEE (reference sequence). The CDR3 is CASSAVNTEAFF. The CDR3 nucleotides read TGTGCCAGCAGCGCAGTGAACACTGAAGCTTTCTTT. The whole variable domain, remainder taken from reference TRBV5-4 and TRBJ1-1, is ETGVTQSPTHLIKTRGQQVTLRCSSQSGHNTVSWYQQALGQGPQFIFQYYREEENGRGNFPPRFSGLQFPNYSSELNVNALELDDSALYLCASSAVNTEAFFGQGTRLTVV.

This sequence joins TRBV9 and TRBJ2-5; D perhaps matches TRBD2 (5 bases). Trimming removed 0 bases at V and 11 bases at J, with 14 bases between. Germline V gene data show CDR1 as SGDLS and CDR2 as YYNGEE. The CDR3 length is 13 residues. CDR3 sequence: CASSVDTPREQYF. In DNA, the CDR3 is TGTGCCAGCAGCGTAGATACTCCAAGGGAGCAGTACTTC.

This clone was seen just once. One end of the junction is discordant with germline, which a read error may explain. The rearrangement links TRBV6-1 to TRBJ1-2, with a tentative D call TRBD1 (6 bases). CDR1 MNHNS and CDR2 SASEGT come from the germline V gene. The CDR3 covers 12 residues. The CDR3 loop reads CASSEPDRTEPF. CDR3 nucleotide sequence: TGTGCCAGCAGTGAACCGGACAGAACCGAACCCTTC.

The rearrangement links TRBV7-6 to TRBJ1-1; D is possibly TRBD1 (6 bases). The ends were cut back, 5 bases at V and 1 base at J, with 8 bases in the middle. The CDR3 has 13 residues. Germline CDR1 is SGHVS and CDR2 is FNYEAQ. The CDR3 DNA follows: TGTGCCAGCAGCCTGGGACAGAACACTGAAGCTTTCTTT. Encoded protein: CASSLGQNTEAFF.

This chain joins TRBV4-2 and TRBJ2-5, with 8 bases fitting TRBD2. The CDR3 is made up of 13 amino acids. The germline V gene encodes CDR1 LGHNA and CDR2 YNFKEQ. The junction had 3 bases not matched to a gene; V was cut back by 4 bases and J by 5 bases. CDR3 DNA sequence: TGTGCCAGCAGCCTACGGGAGGGGGAGACCCAGTACTTC. Translating gives CASSLREGETQYF.

V gene TRBV7-9 combines with J gene TRBJ1-2; D is unclear. This CDR3 is built from 13 residues. V was shortened by 6 bases and J by 1 base, with 9 bases between the two germline ends. Germline CDR1 reads SEHNR; CDR2 reads FQNEAQ (reference sequence). CDR3 amino acids: CASSSEYNYGYTF. CDR3 DNA: TGTGCCAGCAGTTCGGAATATAACTATGGCTACACCTTC.